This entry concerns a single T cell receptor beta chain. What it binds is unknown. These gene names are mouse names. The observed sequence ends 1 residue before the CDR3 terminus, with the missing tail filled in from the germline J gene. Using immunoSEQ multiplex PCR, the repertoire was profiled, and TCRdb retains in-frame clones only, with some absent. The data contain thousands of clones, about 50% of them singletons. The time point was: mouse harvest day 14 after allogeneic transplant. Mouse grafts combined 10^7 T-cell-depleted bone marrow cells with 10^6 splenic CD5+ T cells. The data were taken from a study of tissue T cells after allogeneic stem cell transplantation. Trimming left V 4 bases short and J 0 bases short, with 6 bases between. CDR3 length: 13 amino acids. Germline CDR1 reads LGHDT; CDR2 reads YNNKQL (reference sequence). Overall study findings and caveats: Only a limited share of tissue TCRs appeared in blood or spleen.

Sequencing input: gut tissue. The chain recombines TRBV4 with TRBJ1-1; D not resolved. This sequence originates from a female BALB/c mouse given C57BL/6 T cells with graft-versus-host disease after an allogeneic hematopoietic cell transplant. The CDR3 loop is CASSFQANTEVFF. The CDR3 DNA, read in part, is TGTGCCAGCAGCTTTCAAGCAAACACAGAAGTCTTC.